What follows describes a single TCR beta chain. The antigen is not known. PCR amplification relied on 60 Vbeta primers (plus 13 Jbeta primers). Clones were read by immunoSEQ multiplex PCR, and TCRdb kept only the in-frame ones, dropping some. This repertoire shows around 170,000 clones, roughly 76% found once; its top ten account for over 5.5%. Trimming removed 1 base from V and 2 bases from J, with 6 bases in between. The CDR3 spans 14 residues. Germline V CDR1 and CDR2: SGHTA, FQGNSA. The sample originates from a study of cytomegalovirus exposure and HLA in healthy donors. General observations from the study: A later analysis linked around 15,000 TCR beta sequences to HLA alleles at 0.05 false discovery rate.

The sequenced material came from PBMCs. The source is a man between 35 and 55 years old in good health and CMV-seropositive. The V call is TRBV7-2, the J call TRBJ1-5; D gene ambiguous. Written as DNA, the CDR3 is TGTGCCAGCAGCTTAGGGCAGGGCAATCAGCCCCAGCATTTT. Its protein is CASSLGQGNQPQHF.